What follows is one T cell receptor (beta chain) and its context. What it binds is not known. This sample is part of a study of shared clonotypes between healthy human individuals. Points from the study as a whole: What limited the represented genetic and exposure-history diversity was the small number of donors.

This CDR3 contains 14 residues. The J segment lost 4 bases and the V segment lost 5 bases, leaving 5 bases of the junction unmatched. Germline-derived CDR1 and CDR2 are MNHEY and SVGAGI. In the authors' workflow: With immunoSEQ giving junction-only sequences and no quality scores, filtering differed. The table came from immunoSEQ multiplex PCR; TCRdb's copy has only in-frame clones and leaves some out. From that table come the V and J calls and clone size; the DNA was used to work out D and trimming. This table holds some 1,100,000 clones, about four fifths found once. Sequenced input: memory CD4+ T cells from PBMCs. The sample's subset: CD45RA-negative fraction. This chain links TRBV6-5 with TRBJ2-5; the match to TRBD2 covers 9 bases. The sequence was collected from a young man in good health. Some clones in this sample may be carry-over from other donors' samples. The CDR3, as DNA: TGTGCCAGCAGTAGGAATAGCGGGAGAGAGACCCAGTACTTC. Amino acid sequence: CASSRNSGRETQYF.